This paragraph covers one T cell receptor (beta chain) sequence. Germline is not matched at one junction end, which may reflect a read error. The repertoire was sequenced with immunoSEQ multiplex PCR; TCRdb's copy has only in-frame clones and lacks some. The sample holds some 42,000 clones; nearly 90% are singletons and the top ten take over 0.85%. In germline, CDR1 is SGHRS, CDR2 YFSETQ. This CDR3 is built from 14 residues. The data are from a study of T cell changes during pregnancy in multiple sclerosis. The J gene is TRBJ1-6, the V gene TRBV5-1; D unresolved. The source was CD4+ T cells from peripheral blood mononuclear cells, collected after pregnancy. The TCR comes from a female donor with multiple sclerosis, enrolled in a pregnancy study. The CDR3 nucleotides are TGTGCCAGCAGCTTGAACAAGTTTTATTCACCCCTCCACTTT. It encodes CASSLNKFYSPLHF.